This T cell receptor beta chain was captured by sequencing in a study of regulatory T cells in long-lasting Graves disease. Study-level findings and limits: New patients shared about a thousand public clonotypes, fewer than the approximately 2,500 shared by persistent patients. Persistent Graves' patients showed a TCR diversity that was lower than that of newly diagnosed ones.

As concerns this clonotype: The antigen remains undetermined.

The time point denotes: newly diagnosed GD, antithyroid drugs for less than 3 months. The authors made the TCR library using RNA they extracted from PBMCs. Between the trimmed V and J ends, which lost 5 bases and 6 bases, there was a span of 21 bases. This CDR3 spans 16 amino acids. Germline V CDR1 and CDR2: SEHNR, FQNEAQ (reference sequence). Arm-PCR of CDR3 regions and iRepertoire HTBI primers were used to build TCR beta libraries. Each CDR3 protein gets one entry after TCRdb re-called the multiplex PCR reads with MiXCR. Seen here are about 620,000 distinct CDR3 sequences, roughly 16% observed once, and the top ten hold 15% to 20%. Separately, the same data were catalogued under a study of T cells in Graves' hyperthyroidism and ophthalmopathy.

The chain is built from TRBV7-9 and TRBJ2-3, with D unresolved. The clonotype was recovered from a woman under 40 with Graves disease. The sequences come from peripheral blood mononuclear cells (PBMCs), collected at new diagnosis, from a patient treated with antithyroid drugs. CDR3 in amino acids: CASSQPSDRASDTQYF. In nucleotides, the CDR3 is TGTGCCAGCAGCCAACCATCGGATCGAGCGAGCGATACGCAGTATTTT.